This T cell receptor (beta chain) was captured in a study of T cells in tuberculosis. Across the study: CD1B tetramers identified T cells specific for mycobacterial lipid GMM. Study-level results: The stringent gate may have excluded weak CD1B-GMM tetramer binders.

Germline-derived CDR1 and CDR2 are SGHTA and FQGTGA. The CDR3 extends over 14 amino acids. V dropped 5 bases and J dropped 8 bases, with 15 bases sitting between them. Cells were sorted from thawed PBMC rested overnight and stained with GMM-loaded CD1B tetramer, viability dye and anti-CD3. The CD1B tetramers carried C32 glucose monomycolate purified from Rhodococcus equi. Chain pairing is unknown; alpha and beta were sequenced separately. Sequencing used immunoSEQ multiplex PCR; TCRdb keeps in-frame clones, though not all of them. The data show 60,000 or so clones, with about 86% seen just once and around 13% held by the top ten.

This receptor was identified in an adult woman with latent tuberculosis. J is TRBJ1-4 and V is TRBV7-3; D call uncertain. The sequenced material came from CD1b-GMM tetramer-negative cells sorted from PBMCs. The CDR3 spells CASSLGRGEEKLFF. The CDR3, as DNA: TGTGCCAGCAGCCTTGGTCGAGGTGAGGAAAAACTGTTTTTT.